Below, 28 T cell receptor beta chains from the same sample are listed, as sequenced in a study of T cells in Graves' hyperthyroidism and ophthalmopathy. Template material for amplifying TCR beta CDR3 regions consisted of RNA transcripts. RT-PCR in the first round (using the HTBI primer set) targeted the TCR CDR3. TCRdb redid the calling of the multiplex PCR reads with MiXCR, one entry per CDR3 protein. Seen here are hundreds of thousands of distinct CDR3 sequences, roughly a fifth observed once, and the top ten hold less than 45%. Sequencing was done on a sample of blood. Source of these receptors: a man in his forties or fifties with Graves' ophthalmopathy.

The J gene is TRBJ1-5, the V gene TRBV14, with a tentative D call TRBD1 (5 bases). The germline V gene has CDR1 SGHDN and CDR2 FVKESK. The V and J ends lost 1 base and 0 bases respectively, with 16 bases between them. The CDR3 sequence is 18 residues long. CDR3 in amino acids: CASSQGRKGAYSNQPQHF. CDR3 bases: TGTGCCAGCAGCCAAGGGCGGAAAGGGGCTTATAGCAATCAGCCCCAGCATTTT.

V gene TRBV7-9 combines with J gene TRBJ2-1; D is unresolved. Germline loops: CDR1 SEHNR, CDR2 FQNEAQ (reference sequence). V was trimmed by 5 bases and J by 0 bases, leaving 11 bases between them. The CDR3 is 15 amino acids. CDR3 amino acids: CASSGPESSYNEQFF. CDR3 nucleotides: TGTGCCAGCAGCGGACCTGAGAGCTCCTACAATGAGCAGTTCTTC.

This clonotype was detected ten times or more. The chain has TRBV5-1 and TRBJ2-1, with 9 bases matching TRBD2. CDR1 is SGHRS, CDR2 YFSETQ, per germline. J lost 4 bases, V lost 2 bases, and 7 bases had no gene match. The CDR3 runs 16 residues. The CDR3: CASSFKTSGLYNEQFF. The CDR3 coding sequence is TGCGCCAGCAGCTTCAAAACTAGCGGGTTATACAATGAGCAGTTCTTC.

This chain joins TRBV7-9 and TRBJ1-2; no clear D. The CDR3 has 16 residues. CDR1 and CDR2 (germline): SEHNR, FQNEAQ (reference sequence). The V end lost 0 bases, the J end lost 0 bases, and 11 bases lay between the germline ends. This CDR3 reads CASSLATPRANYGYTF. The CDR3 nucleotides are TGTGCCAGCAGCTTAGCAACCCCGAGGGCTAACTATGGCTACACCTTC.

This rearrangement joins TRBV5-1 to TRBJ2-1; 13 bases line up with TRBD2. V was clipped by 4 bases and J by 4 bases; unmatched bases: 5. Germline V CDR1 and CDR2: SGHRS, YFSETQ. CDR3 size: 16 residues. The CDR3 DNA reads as TGCGCCAGCAGCCCACTAGCGGGAGGGGGATACAATGAGCAGTTCTTC. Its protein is CASSPLAGGGYNEQFF.

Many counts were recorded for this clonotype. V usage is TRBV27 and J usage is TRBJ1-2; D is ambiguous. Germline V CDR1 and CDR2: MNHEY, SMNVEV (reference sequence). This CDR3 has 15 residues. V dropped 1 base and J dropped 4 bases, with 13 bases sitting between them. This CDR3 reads CASSLLSGMIYGYTF. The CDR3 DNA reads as TGTGCCAGCAGTTTATTGTCAGGCATGATCTATGGCTACACCTTC.

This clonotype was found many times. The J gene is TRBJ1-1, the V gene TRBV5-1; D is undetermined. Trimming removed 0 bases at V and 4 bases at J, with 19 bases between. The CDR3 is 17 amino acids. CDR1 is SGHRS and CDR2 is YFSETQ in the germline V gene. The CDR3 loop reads CASSLAARPGPGTEAFF. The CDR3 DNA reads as TGCGCCAGCAGCTTGGCCGCCAGGCCGGGCCCTGGCACTGAAGCTTTCTTT.

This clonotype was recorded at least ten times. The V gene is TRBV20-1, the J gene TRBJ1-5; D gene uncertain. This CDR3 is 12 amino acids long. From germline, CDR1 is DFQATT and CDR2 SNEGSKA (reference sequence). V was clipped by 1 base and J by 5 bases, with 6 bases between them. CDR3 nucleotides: TGCAGTGCTAGAGCTGGTTATCAGCCCCAGCATTTT. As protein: CSARAGYQPQHF.

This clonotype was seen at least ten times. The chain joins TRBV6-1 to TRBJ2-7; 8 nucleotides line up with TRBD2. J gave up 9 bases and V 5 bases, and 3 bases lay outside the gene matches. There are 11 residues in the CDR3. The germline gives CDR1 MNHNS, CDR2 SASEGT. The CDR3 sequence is CASSSTSGQYF. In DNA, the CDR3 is TGTGCCAGCAGTTCAACTAGCGGGCAGTACTTC.

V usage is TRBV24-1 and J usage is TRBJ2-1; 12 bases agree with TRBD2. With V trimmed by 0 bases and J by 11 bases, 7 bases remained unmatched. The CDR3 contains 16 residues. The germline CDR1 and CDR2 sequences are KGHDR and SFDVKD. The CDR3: CATSDLPASGGVKQFF. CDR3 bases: TGTGCCACCAGTGATTTGCCGGCTAGCGGGGGGGTCAAGCAGTTCTTC.

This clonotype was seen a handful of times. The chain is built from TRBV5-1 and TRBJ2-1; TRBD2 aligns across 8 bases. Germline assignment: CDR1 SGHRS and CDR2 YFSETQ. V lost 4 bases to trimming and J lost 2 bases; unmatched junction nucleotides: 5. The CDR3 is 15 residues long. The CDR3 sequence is CASSPGLGAYNEQFF. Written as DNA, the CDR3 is TGCGCCAGCAGCCCGGGACTAGGGGCCTACAATGAGCAGTTCTTC.

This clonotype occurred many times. The CDR3 loop is CSADGLAGGEETQYF. The CDR3 DNA reads TGCAGTGCGGACGGACTAGCGGGAGGTGAAGAGACCCAGTACTTC. The V and J genes are TRBV20-1 and TRBJ2-5; 14 nucleotides agree with TRBD2. V dropped 6 bases and J dropped 3; count of bases not matched to a gene: 6. The V gene's germline CDR1 is DFQATT and CDR2 SNEGSKA (reference sequence). The CDR3 loop spans 15 amino acids.

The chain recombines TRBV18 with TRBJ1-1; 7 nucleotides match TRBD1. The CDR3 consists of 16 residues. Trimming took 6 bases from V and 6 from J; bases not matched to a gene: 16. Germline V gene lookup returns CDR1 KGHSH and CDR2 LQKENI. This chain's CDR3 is CASSTGANGRVAEAFF. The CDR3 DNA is TGTGCCAGCTCTACAGGGGCCAACGGTCGAGTCGCTGAAGCTTTCTTT.

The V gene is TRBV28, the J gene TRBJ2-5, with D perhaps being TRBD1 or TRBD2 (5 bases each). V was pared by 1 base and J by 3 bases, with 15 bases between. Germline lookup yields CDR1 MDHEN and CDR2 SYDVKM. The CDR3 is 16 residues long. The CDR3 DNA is TGTGCCAGCAGTTTATTCCCGGGACGCGGTAAAGAGACCCAGTACTTC. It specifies CASSLFPGRGKETQYF.

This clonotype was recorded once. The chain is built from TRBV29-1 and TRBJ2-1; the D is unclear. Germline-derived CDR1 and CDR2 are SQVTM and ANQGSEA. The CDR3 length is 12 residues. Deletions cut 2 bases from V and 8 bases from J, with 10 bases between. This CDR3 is CSVEPRKDEQFF. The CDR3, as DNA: TGCAGCGTTGAACCTCGGAAGGATGAGCAGTTCTTC.

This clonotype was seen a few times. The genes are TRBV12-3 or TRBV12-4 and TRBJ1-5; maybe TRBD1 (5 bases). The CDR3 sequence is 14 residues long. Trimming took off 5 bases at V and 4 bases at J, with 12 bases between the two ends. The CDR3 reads CASSPLGENQPQHF. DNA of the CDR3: TGTGCCAGCAGTCCTCTGGGGGAGAATCAGCCCCAGCATTTT.

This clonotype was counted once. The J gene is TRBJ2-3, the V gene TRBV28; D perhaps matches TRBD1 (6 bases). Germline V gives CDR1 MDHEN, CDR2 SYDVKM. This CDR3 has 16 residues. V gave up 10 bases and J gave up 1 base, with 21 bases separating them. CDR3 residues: CAKQGQKGRGTDTQYF. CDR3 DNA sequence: TGTGCCAAGCAAGGACAGAAGGGACGAGGCACAGATACGCAGTATTTT.

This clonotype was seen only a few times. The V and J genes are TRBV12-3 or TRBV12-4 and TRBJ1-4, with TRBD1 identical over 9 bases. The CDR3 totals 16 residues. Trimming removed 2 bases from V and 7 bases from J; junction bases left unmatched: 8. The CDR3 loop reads CASSLFTGTGREKLFF. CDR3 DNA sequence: TGTGCCAGCAGTTTATTCACCGGGACAGGGCGTGAAAAACTGTTTTTT.

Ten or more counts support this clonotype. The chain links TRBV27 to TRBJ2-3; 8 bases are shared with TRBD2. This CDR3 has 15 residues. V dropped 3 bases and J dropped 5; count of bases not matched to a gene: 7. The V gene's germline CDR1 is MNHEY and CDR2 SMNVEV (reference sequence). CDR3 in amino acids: CASSFNGRAEDTQYF. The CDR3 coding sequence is TGTGCCAGCAGTTTCAACGGGAGGGCTGAAGATACGCAGTATTTT.

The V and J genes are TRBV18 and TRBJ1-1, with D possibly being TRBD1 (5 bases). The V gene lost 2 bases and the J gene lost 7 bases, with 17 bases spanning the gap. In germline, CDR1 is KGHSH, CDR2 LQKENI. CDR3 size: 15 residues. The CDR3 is CASSPSFGTPGEAFF. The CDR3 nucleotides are TGTGCCAGCTCACCAAGCTTCGGGACCCCCGGTGAAGCTTTCTTT.

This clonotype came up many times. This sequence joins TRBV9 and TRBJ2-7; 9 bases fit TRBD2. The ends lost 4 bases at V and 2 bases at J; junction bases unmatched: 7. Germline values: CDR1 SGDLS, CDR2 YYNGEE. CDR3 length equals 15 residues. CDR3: CASSKGLASPYEQYF. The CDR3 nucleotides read TGTGCCAGCAGCAAGGGACTAGCCAGCCCCTACGAGCAGTACTTC.

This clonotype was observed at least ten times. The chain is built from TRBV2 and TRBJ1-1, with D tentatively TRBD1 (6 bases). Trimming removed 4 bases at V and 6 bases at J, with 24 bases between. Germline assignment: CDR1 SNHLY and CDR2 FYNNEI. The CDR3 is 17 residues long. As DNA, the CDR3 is TGTGCCAGCAGTGGACGGGGCGTGGGGGGGCTAACTTCTGAAGCTTTCTTT. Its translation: CASSGRGVGGLTSEAFF. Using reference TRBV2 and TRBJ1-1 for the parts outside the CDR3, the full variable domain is EPEVTQTPSHQVTQMGQEVILRCVPISNHLYFYWYRQILGQKVEFLVSFYNNEISEKSEIFDDQFSVERPDGSNFTLKIRSTKLEDSAMYFCASSGRGVGGLTSEAFFGQGTRLTVV.

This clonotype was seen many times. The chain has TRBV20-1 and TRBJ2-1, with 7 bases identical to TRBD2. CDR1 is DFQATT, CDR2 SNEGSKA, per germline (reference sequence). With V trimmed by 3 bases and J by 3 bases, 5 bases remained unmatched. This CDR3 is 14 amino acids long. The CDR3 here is CSASVASGYNEQFF. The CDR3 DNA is TGCAGTGCTAGTGTGGCTAGCGGCTACAATGAGCAGTTCTTC.

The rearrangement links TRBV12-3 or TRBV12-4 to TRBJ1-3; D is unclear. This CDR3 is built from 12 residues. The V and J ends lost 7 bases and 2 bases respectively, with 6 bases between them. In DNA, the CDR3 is TGTGCCAGCATCAATCCTGGAAACACCATATATTTT. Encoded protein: CASINPGNTIYF.

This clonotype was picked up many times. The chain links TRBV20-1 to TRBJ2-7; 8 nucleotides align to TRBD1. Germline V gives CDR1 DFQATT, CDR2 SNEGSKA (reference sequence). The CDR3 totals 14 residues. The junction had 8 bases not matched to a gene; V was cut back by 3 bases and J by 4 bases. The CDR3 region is CSARRQGKGYEQYF. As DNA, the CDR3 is TGCAGTGCTAGGCGACAGGGGAAGGGTTACGAGCAGTACTTC.

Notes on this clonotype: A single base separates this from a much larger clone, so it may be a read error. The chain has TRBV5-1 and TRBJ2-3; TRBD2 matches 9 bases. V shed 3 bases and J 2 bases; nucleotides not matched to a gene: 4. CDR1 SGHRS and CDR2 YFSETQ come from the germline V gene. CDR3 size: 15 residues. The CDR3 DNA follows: TGCGCCAGCAGCTCGACTAGCGGCAACACAGATACGCAGTATTTT. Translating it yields CASSSTSGNTDTQYF.

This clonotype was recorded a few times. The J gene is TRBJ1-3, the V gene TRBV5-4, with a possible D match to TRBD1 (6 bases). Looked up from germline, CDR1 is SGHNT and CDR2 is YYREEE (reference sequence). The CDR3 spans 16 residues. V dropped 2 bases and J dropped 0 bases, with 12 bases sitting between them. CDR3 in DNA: TGTGCCAGCAGCTTAAGGGGGGCGTACTCTGGAAACACCATATATTTT. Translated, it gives CASSLRGAYSGNTIYF.

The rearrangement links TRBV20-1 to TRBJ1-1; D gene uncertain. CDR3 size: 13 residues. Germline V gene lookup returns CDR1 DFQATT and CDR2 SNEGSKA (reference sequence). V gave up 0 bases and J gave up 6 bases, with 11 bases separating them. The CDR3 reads CSARDPGRPEAFF. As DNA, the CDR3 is TGCAGTGCTAGAGATCCAGGACGGCCTGAAGCTTTCTTT.